This T cell receptor (beta chain) was observed in a study of T cell responses to AZD1222 COVID-19 vaccine. In the study overall: The study pooled second doses at about 4 or about 12 weeks. Study-level findings and limits: In all cases, repertoires were sampled only after the peak T cell response. The sample set comprised mostly white British donors with more females, and clonal diversity was possibly underestimated. The study found Spike-specific TCR breadth and depth rose after two AZD1222 doses.

Method: immunoSEQ multiplex PCR; TCRdb's copy keeps in-frame clones and lacks some. The sample lists 90,000 to 150,000 clones, 80% to 90% occurring once. The CDR3 length is 15 residues. Germline V lookup: CDR1 LNHDA, CDR2 SQIVND (reference sequence). V shed 1 base and J 6 bases; nucleotides not matched to a gene: 2. Note on this clone: Its antigen is unknown.

The sequenced sample was peripheral blood, obtained on day 0 of AZD1222 vaccination. This receptor was identified in an adult in good health. The chain recombines TRBV19 with TRBJ2-4, with TRBD1 matching over 11 bases. CDR3 region: CASSIAGTGGNIQYF. CDR3 DNA sequence: TGTGCCAGTAGTATAGCGGGGACAGGGGGAAACATTCAGTACTTC.